Listed here are 16 T cell receptor beta chains from one sample, sequenced in a study of shared clonotypes between healthy human individuals. Data came from immunoSEQ multiplex PCR; TCRdb stores just in-frame clones and leaves some out. The sample lists fewer than 800,000 clones; roughly nine tenths were seen once. Selected positively for CCR7 and CD45RO-negative, naive CD8 cells excluded terminally differentiated effector memory CD45RA+ cells. Source material: naive CD8+ T cells sorted from blood. The receptor source for this set is a man aged 25 to 40 in good health.

The gene calls are TRBV28 and TRBJ2-4, with D perhaps matching TRBD1 (6 bases). V was trimmed by 5 bases and J by 0 bases, leaving 11 bases between them. There are 15 residues in the CDR3. Germline V gene data show CDR1 as MDHEN and CDR2 as SYDVKM. CDR3 sequence: CASSIQGLAKNIQYF. CDR3 nucleotide sequence: TGTGCCAGCAGTATACAGGGCCTAGCCAAAAACATTCAGTACTTC.

This chain links TRBV6-1 with TRBJ2-3; no clear D gene. CDR1 is MNHNS, CDR2 SASEGT, per germline. CDR3 length: 13 residues. With 4 bases removed from V and 5 bases from J, the gap between germline ends came to 10 bases. The CDR3 region has the DNA TGTGCCAGCAGTGGGACCGTTGGAGATACGCAGTATTTT. Amino acid sequence: CASSGTVGDTQYF.

V is TRBV5-4 and J is TRBJ1-1; D not resolved. The V and J ends lost 1 base and 0 bases respectively, with 10 bases between them. Germline V gives CDR1 SGHNT, CDR2 YYREEE (reference sequence). This CDR3 contains 15 residues. The CDR3 loop is CASSLLGRMNTEAFF. CDR3 bases: TGTGCCAGCAGCTTGTTGGGCAGGATGAACACTGAAGCTTTCTTT.

This clone was found once. This rearrangement joins TRBV10-3 to TRBJ2-1, with TRBD1 matching 7 bases. CDR3 length: 16 amino acids. With 6 bases clipped from V and 5 bases from J, the junction kept 13 bases outside the gene matches. Germline V gives CDR1 ENHRY, CDR2 SYGVKD. The CDR3 DNA reads as TGTGCCATCAGCCTGACCTCGGGGACAGCTAACAATGAGCAGTTCTTC. It is translated as CAISLTSGTANNEQFF.

V and J are TRBV27 and TRBJ2-7, with a possible D match to TRBD1 (6 bases). Trimming pared 4 bases from V and 5 bases from J, leaving 9 bases between. The CDR3 extends over 12 amino acids. Germline CDR1 and CDR2: MNHEY and SMNVEV (reference sequence). This chain's CDR3 is CASSSPGDEQYF. CDR3 nucleotides: TGTGCCAGCAGTTCCCCAGGGGACGAGCAGTACTTC.

V gene TRBV11-2 combines with J gene TRBJ2-1, with 7 bases lining up with TRBD2. The V gene end was trimmed by 3 bases and the J gene end by 2 bases; junction bases not matched to a gene: 10. The CDR3 sequence is 17 residues long. CDR1 is SGHAT and CDR2 is FQNNGV in the germline V gene. The CDR3 bases are TGTGCCAGCAGCTTGGTGGGAGGGCCGAAACCCTACAATGAGCAGTTCTTC. This encodes CASSLVGGPKPYNEQFF.

V is TRBV11-2 and J is TRBJ2-3, with TRBD2 matching 9 bases. The CDR3 loop spans 16 amino acids. Trimming took 4 bases from V and 6 from J; bases not matched to a gene: 11. Per the germline V gene, CDR1 is SGHAT and CDR2 is FQNNGV. CDR3 sequence: CASSSPRVAGADTQYF. In DNA, the CDR3 is TGTGCCAGCAGCTCCCCCAGGGTAGCGGGAGCGGATACGCAGTATTTT. The entire variable domain, with the rest obtained from reference TRBV11-2 and TRBJ2-3, is as follows: EAGVAQSPRYKIIEKRQSVAFWCNPISGHATLYWYQQILGQGPKLLIQFQNNGVVDDSQLPKDRFSAERLKGVDSTLKIQPAKLEDSAVYLCASSSPRVAGADTQYFGPGTRLTVL.

This chain connects TRBV6-5 to TRBJ1-2, with D uncertain. Per germline, CDR1 MNHEY and CDR2 SVGAGI. Trimming took off 6 bases at V and 3 bases at J, with 11 bases between the two ends. The CDR3 spans 13 residues. In DNA, the CDR3 is TGTGCCAGCAGCAAACAGAGGCACTATGGCTACACCTTC. Protein product: CASSKQRHYGYTF.

The V gene is TRBV7-9, the J gene TRBJ2-7, with TRBD2 as a possible D gene (6 bases). With 5 bases removed from V and 5 bases from J, the gap between germline ends came to 19 bases. This CDR3 has 15 amino acids. Germline values: CDR1 SEHNR, CDR2 FQNEAQ (reference sequence). CDR3 nucleotides: TGTGCCAGCAGCACCCGCCTTGGGGGGTCCGACGAGCAGTACTTC. As protein: CASSTRLGGSDEQYF.

This chain connects TRBV6-5 to TRBJ2-1, with D perhaps matching TRBD2 (6 bases). This CDR3 comprises 14 residues. Trimming removed 7 bases at V and 3 bases at J, with 13 bases between. CDR1 is MNHEY, CDR2 SVGAGI, per germline. The CDR3 nucleotides are TGTGCCAGCATGGCAGCGGGTATCTACAATGAGCAGTTCTTC. This codes for CASMAAGIYNEQFF.

The chain recombines TRBV9 with TRBJ2-7, with 7 bases aligning to TRBD1. V shed 2 bases and J 0 bases; nucleotides not matched to a gene: 8. The CDR3 extends over 16 amino acids. The germline V gene encodes CDR1 SGDLS and CDR2 YYNGEE. The CDR3 spells CASSVTPTGTSYEQYF. The CDR3 nucleotides are TGTGCCAGCAGCGTCACACCGACAGGGACCTCCTACGAGCAGTACTTC.

This clone was observed a handful of times. V and J are TRBV5-1 and TRBJ1-2; perhaps TRBD1 as D (5 bases). Trimming took 1 base from V and 2 from J, leaving 9 bases between them. The germline gives CDR1 SGHRS, CDR2 YFSETQ. This CDR3 region has 14 residues. The DNA of the CDR3 is TGCGCCAGCAGCTTGTCGGGGCCAAACTATGGCTACACCTTC. Translating gives CASSLSGPNYGYTF.

This chain connects TRBV29-1 to TRBJ2-2, with D perhaps matching TRBD1 or TRBD2 (7 bases each). The CDR3 length is 13 residues. The germline V gene encodes CDR1 SQVTM and CDR2 ANQGSEA. V was clipped by 7 bases and J by 6 bases, with 15 bases between them. The DNA for the CDR3 is TGCAGCGCCCGGGCAGGGGGGGCCGGGGAGCTGTTTTTT. The encoded protein is CSARAGGAGELFF.

This clone was detected only once. The chain carries TRBV29-1 and TRBJ1-1, with D uncertain. Trimming cost V 4 bases and J 5 bases, with 17 bases left between them. CDR1 is SQVTM, CDR2 ANQGSEA, per germline. This CDR3 has 14 residues. CDR3: CSVAKGSLETEAFF. The CDR3 nucleotides are TGCAGCGTTGCAAAGGGTTCCCTAGAGACTGAAGCTTTCTTT.

This clone was observed once. This sample also contains other DNA sequences that code for the same CDR3. This chain uses TRBV6-1 with TRBJ2-1; no firm D call. The V end was cut by 2 bases, the J end by 0 bases, with 2 bases between. CDR1 MNHNS and CDR2 SASEGT come from the germline V gene. The CDR3 is 13 residues long. The CDR3: CASSEYSYNEQFF. In nucleotides, the CDR3 is TGTGCCAGCAGTGAATACTCCTACAATGAGCAGTTCTTC.

The chain carries TRBV7-2 and TRBJ2-7, with D perhaps matching TRBD2 (5 bases). The CDR3 has 15 residues. V was trimmed by 3 bases and J by 2 bases, leaving 14 bases between them. From germline, CDR1 is SGHTA and CDR2 FQGNSA. The CDR3 DNA reads as TGTGCCAGCAGCTTGAGTAGCGCTTCTACCTACGAGCAGTACTTC. Translation: CASSLSSASTYEQYF.